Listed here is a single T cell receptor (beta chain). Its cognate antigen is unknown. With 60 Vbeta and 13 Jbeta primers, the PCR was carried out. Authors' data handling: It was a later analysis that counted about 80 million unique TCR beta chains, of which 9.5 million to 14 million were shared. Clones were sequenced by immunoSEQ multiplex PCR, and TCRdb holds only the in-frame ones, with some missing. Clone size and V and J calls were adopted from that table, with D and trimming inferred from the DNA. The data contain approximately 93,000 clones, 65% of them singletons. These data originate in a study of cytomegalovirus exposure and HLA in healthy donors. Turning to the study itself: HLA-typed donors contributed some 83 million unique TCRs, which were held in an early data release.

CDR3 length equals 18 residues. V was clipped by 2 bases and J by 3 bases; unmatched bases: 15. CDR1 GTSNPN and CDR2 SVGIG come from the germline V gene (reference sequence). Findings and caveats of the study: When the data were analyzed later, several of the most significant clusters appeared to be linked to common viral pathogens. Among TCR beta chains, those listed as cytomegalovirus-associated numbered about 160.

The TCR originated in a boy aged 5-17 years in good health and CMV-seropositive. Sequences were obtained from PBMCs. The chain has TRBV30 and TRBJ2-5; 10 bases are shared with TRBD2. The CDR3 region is CAWSPLFPGLAEKETQYF. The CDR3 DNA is TGTGCCTGGAGTCCCCTCTTCCCCGGACTAGCGGAAAAAGAGACCCAGTACTTC.